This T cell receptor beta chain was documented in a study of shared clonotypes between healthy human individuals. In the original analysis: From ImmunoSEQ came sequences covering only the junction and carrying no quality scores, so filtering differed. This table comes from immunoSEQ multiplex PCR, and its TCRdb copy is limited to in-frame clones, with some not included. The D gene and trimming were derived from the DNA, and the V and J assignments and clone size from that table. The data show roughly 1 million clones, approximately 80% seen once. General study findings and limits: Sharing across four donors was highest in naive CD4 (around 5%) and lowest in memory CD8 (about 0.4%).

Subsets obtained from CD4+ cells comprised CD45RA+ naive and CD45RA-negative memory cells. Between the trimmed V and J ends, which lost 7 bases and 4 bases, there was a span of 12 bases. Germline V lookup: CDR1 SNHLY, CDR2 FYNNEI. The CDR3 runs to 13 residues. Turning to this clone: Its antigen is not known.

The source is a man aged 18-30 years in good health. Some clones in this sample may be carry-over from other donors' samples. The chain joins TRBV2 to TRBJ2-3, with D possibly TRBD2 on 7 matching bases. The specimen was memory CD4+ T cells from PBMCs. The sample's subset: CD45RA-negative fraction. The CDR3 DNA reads TGTGCCAGCAAGGAGGGGGGGGCAGATACGCAGTATTTT. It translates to CASKEGGADTQYF.